The following is a T cell receptor beta chain sequence with its context. As originally analysed: Amplification from reference gene primers served as the basis for estimated nucleated cell counts. Clones were read by immunoSEQ multiplex PCR, and TCRdb kept only the in-frame ones, dropping some. V, J and clone size derive from that table, while D and trimming were established from the DNA sequence. The sample lists more than 95,000 clones, approximately 80% occurring once. This record belongs to a study of blood T cell repertoires in COVID-19. Study details: Acute-phase and convalescent COVID-19 samples originated in the United States, Italy and Spain. Sources were T cells, B-cell-depleted T cells, or PBMCs; the material itself was cDNA or gDNA.

Germline V gives CDR1 SEHNR, CDR2 FQNEAQ (reference sequence). The CDR3 extends over 12 amino acids. Source material: peripheral blood. The clonotype comes from a man aged 60 to 69 with acute or convalescent COVID-19. The rearrangement uses TRBV7-9 and TRBJ2-7; TRBD2 might be the D (6 bases). CDR3 sequence (DNA): TGTGTGGGAGGTAAAGATTCCTACGAGCAGTACTTC. Its protein product is CVGGKDSYEQYF.